One sample yielded the 12 T cell receptor beta chains listed below, sequenced in a study of blood T cell repertoires in COVID-19. Here immunoSEQ multiplex PCR was the method, and the copy in TCRdb shows in-frame clones only, minus some. The profile shows some 47,000 clones, about 90% of them singletons. The sample taken for sequencing was peripheral blood. The receptor source for this set is an elderly woman in a cohort sampled during active or convalescent COVID-19.

The gene calls are TRBV28 and TRBJ2-5; the match to TRBD2 covers 9 bases. The CDR3 loop spans 16 amino acids. Trimming at V came to 6 bases and at J to 4 bases, leaving 12 bases not matched to a gene. Germline CDR1 and CDR2: MDHEN and SYDVKM. CDR3 in DNA: TGTGCCAGCAGCCCGGCGGGGGGGCCGGTCGTAGAGACCCAGTACTTC. Its protein is CASSPAGGPVVETQYF.

The gene calls are TRBV5-6 and TRBJ2-3; 14 bases are shared with TRBD2. V shed 4 bases and J 3 bases; nucleotides not matched to a gene: 7. The CDR3 spans 17 residues. Germline CDR1 reads SGHDT; CDR2 reads YYEEEE. The chain's CDR3 is CASSDRLAGGRTDTQYF. The CDR3 coding sequence is TGTGCCAGCAGCGACAGACTAGCGGGGGGGCGGACAGATACGCAGTATTTT.

The J gene is TRBJ2-5, the V gene TRBV9; 12 bases fit TRBD2. V gave up 0 bases and J gave up 5 bases; unmatched junction bases: 8. The CDR3 spans 17 residues. CDR1 and CDR2 (germline): SGDLS, YYNGEE. The CDR3 here is CASSVGTSGVPWETQYF. CDR3 sequence (DNA): TGTGCCAGCAGCGTAGGGACTAGCGGGGTCCCATGGGAGACCCAGTACTTC.

The chain recombines TRBV5-1 with TRBJ1-1; the D gene is possibly TRBD1 (6 bases). In germline, CDR1 is SGHRS, CDR2 YFSETQ. The germline V and J ends were trimmed by 2 bases and 1 base, with 9 bases remaining between them. This CDR3 spans 14 amino acids. The CDR3 region has the DNA TGCGCCAGCAGCTTTCAGGGGTGGAACACTGAAGCTTTCTTT. As protein: CASSFQGWNTEAFF. The full variable domain, its missing parts supplied by reference TRBV5-1 and TRBJ1-1, is KAGVTQTPRYLIKTRGQQVTLSCSPISGHRSVSWYQQTPGQGLQFLFEYFSETQRNKGNFPGRFSGRQFSNSRSEMNVSTLELGDSALYLCASSFQGWNTEAFFGQGTRLTVV.

The rearrangement links TRBV11-3 to TRBJ2-1; D possibly corresponds to TRBD1 (5 bases). Between the trimmed V and J ends, which lost 4 bases and 3 bases, there was a span of 16 bases. Germline values: CDR1 SGHNT, CDR2 YENEEA. This CDR3 is 16 amino acids long. The chain's CDR3 is CASSSTESSFYNEQFF. The CDR3 nucleotides read TGTGCCAGCAGCTCGACAGAATCTTCTTTCTACAATGAGCAGTTCTTC. The variable domain in full, completed from reference TRBV11-3 and TRBJ2-1, reads EAGVVQSPRYKIIEKKQPVAFWCNPISGHNTLYWYLQNLGQGPELLIRYENEEAVDDSQLPKDRFSAERLKGVDSTLKIQPAELGDSAVYLCASSSTESSFYNEQFFGPGTRLTVL.

The gene calls are TRBV6-4 and TRBJ1-5; D remains ambiguous. The CDR3 runs to 15 residues. The germline gives CDR1 MRHNA, CDR2 SNTAGT. V was cut by 5 bases and J by 3 bases, with 14 bases left in between. Here the CDR3 DNA reads TGTGCCAGCAGTAGTTCGCACCTAAACAATCAGCCCCAGCATTTT. Amino acids: CASSSSHLNNQPQHF.

CDR3 loop: CASTRISRTQYF. The DNA for the CDR3 is TGTGCCAGCACCCGGATTTCTAGGACCCAGTACTTC. This rearrangement joins TRBV5-8 to TRBJ2-5; D unclear. Trimming shortened V by 6 bases and J by 7 bases, and 13 bases separated the two germline ends. The CDR3 runs to 12 residues. CDR1 is SGHTS and CDR2 is YDEGEE in the germline V gene.

This chain connects TRBV3-1 (or the pseudogene TRBV3-2) to TRBJ2-1; TRBD2 agrees at 14 bases. The V and J ends lost 0 bases and 11 bases, in that order; junction bases with no gene match: 6. Germline CDR1 LGHDT, CDR2 YNNKEL (reference sequence). CDR3 size: 16 residues. CDR3 sequence (DNA): TGTGCCAGCAGCCAAGAGGGGACTAGCGGGAGTAATAAGCAGTTCTTC. As protein: CASSQEGTSGSNKQFF.

The genes are TRBV5-1 and TRBJ2-5; D is perhaps TRBD2 (5 bases). The ends were cut back, 5 bases at V and 5 bases at J, with 13 bases in the middle. CDR1 is SGHRS, CDR2 YFSETQ, per germline. The CDR3 contains 13 residues. CDR3 amino acids: CASRAAGRETQYF. The DNA for the CDR3 is TGCGCCAGCAGGGCGGCGGGCCGGGAGACCCAGTACTTC.

The rearrangement links TRBV5-1 to TRBJ2-5, with 9 bases aligning to TRBD2. With 3 bases clipped from V and 5 bases from J, the junction kept 5 bases outside the gene matches. This CDR3 contains 14 residues. Germline V gene sequence: CDR1 SGHRS, CDR2 YFSETQ. The CDR3: CASSSGLAWETQYF. The CDR3 DNA follows: TGCGCCAGCAGCTCGGGACTAGCATGGGAGACCCAGTACTTC.

V and J are TRBV6-5 and TRBJ1-1, with a weak D call TRBD1 (5 bases). The germline V and J ends were trimmed by 11 bases and 4 bases, with 20 bases remaining between them. From germline, CDR1 is MNHEY and CDR2 SVGAGI. The CDR3 runs to 14 residues. CDR3 sequence: CASKPGQGSTEAFF. The CDR3 nucleotides read TGTGCCTCGAAGCCGGGCCAGGGTAGCACTGAAGCTTTCTTT.

The V gene is TRBV5-1, the J gene TRBJ2-3; TRBD2 matches 7 bases. CDR1 SGHRS and CDR2 YFSETQ come from the germline V gene. CDR3 length: 15 amino acids. V was pared by 3 bases and J by 6 bases, with 10 bases of the junction left unmatched. The CDR3 reads CASSWPTGGEDTQYF. CDR3 in DNA: TGCGCCAGCAGCTGGCCCACGGGGGGAGAGGATACGCAGTATTTT.